These 28 T cell receptor beta chains came from one sample sequenced in a study of identical twins. TCRdb recomputed calls from the 5' RACE reads with MiXCR, one row per CDR3 protein. The sample lists around 200,000 distinct CDR3 sequences; around a tenth were seen once. The source material was memory (CD45RO+) T cells sorted from blood. Receptors originate from a woman between 18 and 30 years old in good health.

This clonotype was seen many times. The CDR3 bases are TGCAGCGTTGGGCGTTCAGGGTACAATGAGCAGTTCTTC. Translated: CSVGRSGYNEQFF. The chain joins TRBV29-1 to TRBJ2-1; tentatively, D is TRBD1 (5 bases). CDR1 and CDR2 from the germline V gene are SQVTM and ANQGSEA. Trimming cost V 4 bases and J 4 bases, with 11 bases left between them. The CDR3 has 13 amino acids.

The V gene is TRBV5-1, the J gene TRBJ1-2; 7 nucleotides line up with TRBD1. The CDR3 covers 12 residues. The ends lost 4 bases at V and 8 bases at J; junction bases unmatched: 5. Germline V gene data show CDR1 as SGHRS and CDR2 as YFSETQ. The CDR3 reads CASSTGQIGYTF. CDR3 DNA sequence: TGCGCCAGCAGCACGGGACAGATAGGCTACACCTTC.

There are many counts of this clonotype. V is TRBV20-1 and J is TRBJ1-3; TRBD1 aligns across 7 bases. The trim removed 3 bases at V and 2 bases at J, leaving 1 base unmatched. The germline V gene encodes CDR1 DFQATT and CDR2 SNEGSKA (reference sequence). The CDR3 covers 13 residues. CDR3 nucleotides: TGCAGTGCTAGGGACAGGCCTGGAAACACCATATATTTT. This codes for CSARDRPGNTIYF.

The table lists this clonotype with many counts. The genes are TRBV18 and TRBJ2-7, with D perhaps being TRBD1 or TRBD2 (5 bases each). V lost 4 bases and J lost 5, with 18 bases in between. There are 15 residues in the CDR3. CDR1 is KGHSH and CDR2 is LQKENI in the germline V gene. The CDR3 here is CASSLSMGELNEQYF. CDR3 sequence (DNA): TGTGCCAGCTCACTCTCAATGGGGGAACTGAACGAGCAGTACTTC. The full variable domain, with the rest looked up from reference TRBV18 and TRBJ2-7, is NAGVMQNPRHLVRRRGQEARLRCSPMKGHSHVYWYRQLPEEGLKFMVYLQKENIIDESGMPKERFSAEFPKEGPSILRIQQVVRGDSAAYFCASSLSMGELNEQYFGPGTRLTVT.

This clonotype was found a few times. The V gene is TRBV9, the J gene TRBJ1-6, with unresolved D. Germline V gene lookup returns CDR1 SGDLS and CDR2 YYNGEE. The CDR3 runs 12 residues. Trimming removed 4 bases at V and 8 bases at J, with 7 bases between. The CDR3 here is CASSRLDSPLHF. The CDR3 bases are TGTGCCAGCAGCAGACTGGATTCACCCCTCCACTTT.

This clonotype was picked up a small number of times. The CDR3 region is CASTTIDRESEAFF. The CDR3 DNA reads TGTGCCAGTACTACGATAGACAGGGAATCTGAAGCTTTCTTT. J is TRBJ1-1 and V is TRBV19, with 7 bases identical to TRBD1. The CDR3 is made up of 14 amino acids. V shed 7 bases, J shed 6 bases, and the junction held 11 bases outside the gene matches. The germline V gene encodes CDR1 LNHDA and CDR2 SQIVND (reference sequence). Looking up the rest from reference TRBV19 and TRBJ1-1 gives the full variable domain: DGGITQSPKYLFRKEGQNVTLSCEQNLNHDAMYWYRQDPGQGLRLIYYSQIVNDFQKGDIAEGYSVSREKKESFPLTVTSAQKNPTAFYLCASTTIDRESEAFFGQGTRLTVV.

The chain employs TRBV4-1 and TRBJ2-3; D might be TRBD1 (5 bases). In germline, CDR1 is MGHRA, CDR2 YSYEKL. This CDR3 region has 17 residues. V was clipped by 0 bases and J by 1 base, with 14 bases between them. CDR3 sequence: CASSQDIGASGTDTQYF. As DNA, the CDR3 is TGCGCCAGCAGCCAAGATATTGGGGCCAGTGGCACAGATACGCAGTATTTT.

This clonotype was counted many times. This rearrangement joins TRBV4-2 to TRBJ2-3; D possibly corresponds to TRBD2 (5 bases). Germline CDR1 reads LGHNA; CDR2 reads YNFKEQ. The CDR3 spans 15 residues. V was cut by 1 base and J by 0 bases, with 8 bases left in between. CDR3 bases: TGTGCCAGCAGCCAAGCCGGAGGTAGCACAGATACGCAGTATTTT. Protein sequence: CASSQAGGSTDTQYF.

This clonotype was detected only a few times. The chain combines TRBV11-2 with TRBJ2-2; D is possibly TRBD1 (5 bases). Trimming left V 4 bases short and J 6 bases short, with 15 bases between. The CDR3 extends over 15 amino acids. Per the germline V gene, CDR1 is SGHAT and CDR2 is FQNNGV. The CDR3 nucleotides read TGTGCCAGCAGCTATCGCCTGACAGTCCCCGGGGAGCTGTTTTTT. Translated, it gives CASSYRLTVPGELFF. Full variable domain (missing parts from reference TRBV11-2 and TRBJ2-2): EAGVAQSPRYKIIEKRQSVAFWCNPISGHATLYWYQQILGQGPKLLIQFQNNGVVDDSQLPKDRFSAERLKGVDSTLKIQPAKLEDSAVYLCASSYRLTVPGELFFGEGSRLTVL.

At least ten counts were recorded for this clonotype. This chain connects TRBV12-3 or TRBV12-4 to TRBJ1-1, with D unresolved. The CDR3 runs to 14 residues. V lost 5 bases to trimming and J lost 9 bases, with 19 bases between them. CDR3 loop: CASSPHNPKRKAFF. The CDR3 region has the DNA TGTGCCAGCAGTCCGCACAACCCGAAACGGAAAGCTTTCTTT.

This clonotype was seen only a few times. The V call is TRBV7-2, the J call TRBJ2-7; 11 positions match TRBD2. The CDR3 totals 15 residues. V shed 5 bases, J shed 2 bases, and the junction held 5 bases outside the gene matches. Germline CDR1 and CDR2: SGHTA and FQGNSA. For the CDR3, the DNA is TGTGCCAGCAGCATATCACTAGCGGGAGCCTACGAGCAGTACTTC. Protein: CASSISLAGAYEQYF.

This clonotype was counted at least ten times. The chain uses TRBV12-3 or TRBV12-4 and TRBJ2-5; tentatively, D is TRBD1 (6 bases). V was cut by 6 bases and J by 1 base, with 15 bases left in between. This CDR3 is built from 15 residues. This CDR3 reads CASSPSDRFQETQYF. The DNA for the CDR3 is TGTGCCAGCAGCCCCTCCGACAGGTTCCAAGAGACCCAGTACTTC.

There are a few counts of this clonotype. The genes are TRBV20-1 and TRBJ1-1, with no clear D. This CDR3 is built from 12 residues. The V gene's germline CDR1 is DFQATT and CDR2 SNEGSKA (reference sequence). V was cut by 6 bases and J by 5 bases, with 13 bases left in between. The DNA for the CDR3 is TGCAGTGCGAGCCCCAGAGAAACTGAAGCTTTCTTT. Its protein is CSASPRETEAFF.

The V call is TRBV10-3, the J call TRBJ1-6, with 12 bases that match TRBD1. From germline, CDR1 is ENHRY and CDR2 SYGVKD. J gave up 8 bases and V 11 bases, and 13 bases lay outside the gene matches. This CDR3 has 16 residues. CDR3 DNA sequence: TGTGCCTCTACGGGACAGGGGGCGAATATTGATTCACCCCTCCACTTT. Protein sequence: CASTGQGANIDSPLHF.

J is TRBJ2-3 and V is TRBV29-1; possibly TRBD2 for D (6 bases). Germline V lookup: CDR1 SQVTM, CDR2 ANQGSEA. The CDR3 runs 14 residues. The V end lost 3 bases, the J end lost 1 base, and 11 bases lay between the germline ends. The DNA of the CDR3 is TGCAGCGTTGAGGTTGGCGGGGGCACAGATACGCAGTATTTT. Its translation is CSVEVGGGTDTQYF.

This clonotype was seen a few times. CDR3 residues: CASSFREGHEQYF. CDR3 DNA sequence: TGTGCCAGCAGTTTCCGGGAGGGCCACGAGCAGTACTTC. The chain recombines TRBV27 with TRBJ2-7, with 8 positions matching TRBD2. This CDR3 has 13 residues. Germline loops: CDR1 MNHEY, CDR2 SMNVEV (reference sequence). Trimming took 3 bases from V and 5 from J; bases not matched to a gene: 3.

This clonotype showed up just a few times. The chain links TRBV5-5 to TRBJ2-5; 10 positions agree with TRBD2. The CDR3 runs 17 residues. CDR1 and CDR2 (germline): SGHKS, YYEKEE (reference sequence). V lost 1 base to trimming and J lost 6 bases; unmatched junction nucleotides: 12. The CDR3 loop is CASSLPSGGLLVKTQYF. The CDR3 DNA sequence: TGTGCCAGCAGCTTGCCTAGCGGGGGTTTATTAGTGAAGACCCAGTACTTC.

This chain joins TRBV5-1 and TRBJ2-7, with 11 nucleotides matching TRBD2. The CDR3 has 16 amino acids. V shed 3 bases, J shed 2 bases, and the junction held 7 bases outside the gene matches. Germline loops: CDR1 SGHRS, CDR2 YFSETQ. CDR3 in DNA: TGCGCCAGCAGCTGGACCCTAGCGGGGGGAACCTACGAGCAGTACTTC. Its translation: CASSWTLAGGTYEQYF.

The chain is built from TRBV7-9 and TRBJ2-3, with D possibly TRBD1 on 6 matching bases. Trimming took 5 bases from V and 9 from J, leaving 21 bases between them. CDR1 and CDR2 from the germline V gene are SEHNR and FQNEAQ (reference sequence). CDR3 length equals 15 residues. CDR3 residues: CASSIAGTRRRTQYF. DNA of the CDR3: TGTGCCAGCAGCATTGCCGGGACAAGGAGAAGAACGCAGTATTTT.

The chain employs TRBV15 and TRBJ2-1; 9 bases are shared with TRBD2. Germline values: CDR1 LNHNV, CDR2 YYDKDF (reference sequence). The CDR3 is 16 residues long. Germline trimming cut 0 bases from V and 4 bases from J; bases unmatched to any gene: 4. DNA for the CDR3: TGTGCCACCAGCAGAGAGGAGCTAGCGGGATACAATGAGCAGTTCTTC. Translated, it gives CATSREELAGYNEQFF.

This clonotype was detected a few times. The V gene is TRBV4-2, the J gene TRBJ2-7; D gene uncertain. Looked up from germline, CDR1 is LGHNA and CDR2 is YNFKEQ. The CDR3 is 15 residues long. Trimming cost V 0 bases and J 7 bases, with 16 bases left between them. Here the CDR3 DNA reads TGTGCCAGCAGCCAAGAGGGTTTCGGGTCCCGGGAGCAGTACTTC. Protein product: CASSQEGFGSREQYF.

This clonotype has a count of ten or more. The CDR3 nucleotides are TGCAGCGCTGTAATAGGGACGTATGGCTACACCTTC. This translates into CSAVIGTYGYTF. The chain joins TRBV29-1 to TRBJ1-2; maybe TRBD1 (5 bases). Germline V gene data show CDR1 as SQVTM and CDR2 as ANQGSEA. Deletions cut 7 bases from V and 5 bases from J, with 14 bases between. This CDR3 contains 12 residues.

This clonotype was found many times. The chain is built from TRBV7-2 and TRBJ2-4, with 9 bases lining up with TRBD1. Trimming cost V 3 bases and J 6 bases; bases outside gene matches: 6. This CDR3 comprises 15 residues. CDR1 is SGHTA and CDR2 is FQGNSA in the germline V gene. The CDR3 protein is CASSFFMGQGNIQYF. The CDR3 DNA follows: TGTGCCAGCAGCTTTTTTATGGGACAGGGAAACATTCAGTACTTC.

CDR3 protein: CASSFGGATYGYTF. The CDR3 DNA reads as TGCGCCAGCAGCTTTGGAGGGGCGACCTATGGCTACACCTTC. This chain connects TRBV5-1 to TRBJ1-2, with D perhaps matching TRBD1 (5 bases). This CDR3 has 14 residues. CDR1 is SGHRS, CDR2 YFSETQ, per germline. V was clipped by 2 bases and J by 4 bases, with 12 bases between them.

There are many counts of this clonotype. The V call is TRBV7-2, the J call TRBJ2-5; D call uncertain. Trimming shortened V by 1 base and J by 3 bases, and 9 bases separated the two germline ends. CDR1 and CDR2 from the germline V gene are SGHTA and FQGNSA. CDR3 length: 14 residues. CDR3: CASSLDRAEETQYF. The CDR3 DNA sequence: TGTGCCAGCAGCTTAGATCGGGCTGAAGAGACCCAGTACTTC.

The CDR3 region has the DNA TGCAGTGCTAGAGACCTAAACAGGTTAACCTACGAGCAGTACTTC. It translates to CSARDLNRLTYEQYF. The gene calls are TRBV20-1 and TRBJ2-7, with D perhaps TRBD1 (5 bases). Per germline, CDR1 DFQATT and CDR2 SNEGSKA (reference sequence). The CDR3 runs 15 residues. The ends were cut back, 0 bases at V and 2 bases at J, with 14 bases in the middle.

The V and J genes are TRBV12-3 or TRBV12-4 and TRBJ1-6; maybe TRBD1 (5 bases). This CDR3 has 11 amino acids. Trimming shortened V by 6 bases and J by 14 bases, and 11 bases separated the two germline ends. The CDR3 is CASRGDGTLHF. The CDR3 nucleotides are TGTGCCAGCAGAGGGGATGGGACCCTCCACTTT.

In its sample, this clonotype was seen a few times. V gene TRBV12-3 or TRBV12-4 combines with J gene TRBJ2-7; 14 bases map to TRBD2. This CDR3 has 15 residues. Trimming took 4 bases from V and 4 from J; bases not matched to a gene: 3. In nucleotides, the CDR3 is TGTGCCAGCAGTTCGGGACTAGCGGGAGAATACGAGCAGTACTTC. This gives the protein CASSSGLAGEYEQYF.